This T cell receptor beta chain comes out of a study of CD8+ T cells in alopecia areata. Study-wide results and limits: Scalp sample data also include resident alphabeta T cells from normal skin. Normal scalp showed lower clonality than lesional scalp, especially alopecia totalis/universalis. Amid tofacitinib therapy, many expanded lesional clones stayed present in scalp and blood.

RNA was isolated and reverse transcribed to cDNA, the sequencing template. TCRdb's copy holds only in-frame clones and misses some; the assay was immunoSEQ multiplex PCR. Here the sample spans over 100,000 clones, roughly three fifths being singletons. V was cut by 0 bases and J by 4 bases, with 17 bases left in between. CDR3 size: 18 residues. The germline V gene encodes CDR1 SGHDT and CDR2 YYEEEE. Only a few counts were recorded for this clone. Its antigen is unknown. Treatment in this sample: oral pan-JAK inhibitor, 5-10 mg twice daily. The TCR comes from a human donor with alopecia areata. The chain combines TRBV5-6 with TRBJ2-6; a possible D gene is TRBD2 (5 bases). The specimen was CD8+ T cells sorted from blood, collected at week 24, from a patient treated with tofacitinib. CDR3 in amino acids: CASSLEWGEGAGANVLTF. In nucleotides, the CDR3 is TGTGCCAGCAGCTTGGAATGGGGTGAGGGTGCCGGGGCCAACGTCCTGACTTTC. Using reference TRBV5-6 and TRBJ2-6 for the parts outside the CDR3, the full variable domain is DAGVTQSPTHLIKTRGQQVTLRCSPKSGHDTVSWYQQALGQGPQFIFQYYEEEERQRGNFPDRFSGHQFPNYSSELNVNALLLGDSALYLCASSLEWGEGAGANVLTFGAGSRLTVL.